This entry lists 29 T cell receptor beta chains sequenced from one sample in a study of T cells in tuberculosis. Generated by immunoSEQ multiplex PCR, the TCRdb table keeps only in-frame clones and is missing some. Counted here are 35,000 to 55,000 clones, over 90% occurring once; the ten biggest clones make up approximately 7.6%. Specimen: PBMCs. Source of these receptors: a donor between 10 and 35 years old with latent tuberculosis or without tuberculosis infection.

The rearrangement links TRBV9 to TRBJ2-3, with 9 bases aligning to TRBD1. The CDR3 has 18 amino acids. CDR1 and CDR2 (germline): SGDLS, YYNGEE. V lost 2 bases to trimming and J lost 3 bases; unmatched junction nucleotides: 13. The CDR3 sequence: CASSVGTGSFIITDTQYF. The CDR3 DNA reads as TGTGCCAGCAGCGTTGGGACAGGGAGTTTTATTATAACAGATACGCAGTATTTT.

The chain links TRBV5-1 to TRBJ2-1; 13 bases map to TRBD2. In germline, CDR1 is SGHRS, CDR2 YFSETQ. The CDR3 is 18 residues long. J was trimmed by 0 bases and V by 0 bases; bases with no gene match: 3. CDR3 in amino acids: CASSLVTSGRASYNEQFF. As DNA, the CDR3 is TGCGCCAGCAGCTTGGTAACTAGCGGGAGGGCCTCCTACAATGAGCAGTTCTTC.

The chain employs TRBV30 and TRBJ2-1; tentatively, D is TRBD2 (5 bases). CDR1 is GTSNPN and CDR2 is SVGIG in the germline V gene (reference sequence). This CDR3 contains 14 residues. V was pared by 6 bases and J by 0 bases, with 12 bases between. The CDR3 DNA reads TGTGCCTGCCGCGAGCGGACCTCCTACAATGAGCAGTTCTTC. This encodes CACRERTSYNEQFF.

This sequence joins TRBV7-3 and TRBJ2-3; 12 bases are shared with TRBD2. CDR1 and CDR2 (germline): SGHTA, FQGTGA. The CDR3 spans 18 residues. The trim removed 1 base at V and 0 bases at J, leaving 5 bases unmatched. CDR3 nucleotide sequence: TGTGCCAGCAGCTTAAGACTAGCGGGGGTCCCTAGCACAGATACGCAGTATTTT. Translation: CASSLRLAGVPSTDTQYF.

The chain is built from TRBV5-4 and TRBJ1-2, with 7 bases matching TRBD1. Germline V gene sequence: CDR1 SGHNT, CDR2 YYREEE (reference sequence). V was clipped by 0 bases and J by 7 bases; unmatched bases: 9. The CDR3 consists of 15 residues. The CDR3 spells CASSLDPGGRSGYTF. CDR3 nucleotides: TGTGCCAGCAGCTTGGACCCAGGGGGAAGGAGTGGCTACACCTTC.

The count of this clone is one. The chain links TRBV5-1 to TRBJ2-1, with 9 positions matching TRBD1. The germline gives CDR1 SGHRS, CDR2 YFSETQ. The V gene end was trimmed by 0 bases and the J gene end by 6 bases; junction bases not matched to a gene: 1. The CDR3 extends over 14 amino acids. The CDR3 here is CASSLAGQGNEQFF. CDR3 in DNA: TGCGCCAGCAGCTTGGCGGGACAGGGCAATGAGCAGTTCTTC.

The chain links TRBV2 to TRBJ1-2; 7 bases match TRBD1. The V gene's germline CDR1 is SNHLY and CDR2 FYNNEI. CDR3 length: 14 residues. V shed 6 bases, J shed 0 bases, and the junction held 4 bases outside the gene matches. CDR3 amino acids: CASRPGQTNYGYTF. CDR3 coding DNA: TGTGCCAGCAGACCGGGACAGACTAACTATGGCTACACCTTC.

The genes are TRBV9 and TRBJ2-7; a weak D match, TRBD1 (5 bases). With 6 bases removed from V and 6 bases from J, the gap between germline ends came to 7 bases. CDR3 length: 10 amino acids. Germline V lookup: CDR1 SGDLS, CDR2 YYNGEE. CDR3 residues: CASKGAEQYF. CDR3 DNA sequence: TGTGCCAGCAAAGGGGCCGAGCAGTACTTC.

The CDR3 DNA sequence: TGTGCCAGCAGTGGACGGCCTGGGTATGGGCAAAACATTCAGTACTTC. Translated: CASSGRPGYGQNIQYF. The V and J genes are TRBV2 and TRBJ2-4; D gene ambiguous. Trimming pared 4 bases from V and 5 bases from J, leaving 18 bases between. CDR3 length: 16 residues. Per the germline V gene, CDR1 is SNHLY and CDR2 is FYNNEI.

The V call is TRBV5-1, the J call TRBJ1-2; 9 positions agree with TRBD1. The CDR3 has 15 amino acids. Germline lookup yields CDR1 SGHRS and CDR2 YFSETQ. V lost 0 bases and J lost 5; bases outside the gene matches: 5. The CDR3 spells CASSLGDRARYGYTF. The CDR3 nucleotides read TGCGCCAGCAGCTTGGGGGACAGGGCCCGGTATGGCTACACCTTC.

The rearrangement links TRBV10-3 to TRBJ2-5, with unresolved D. Trimming cost V 4 bases and J 4 bases, with 7 bases left between them. The CDR3 sequence is 12 residues long. Germline CDR1 is ENHRY and CDR2 is SYGVKD. For the CDR3, the DNA is TGTGCCATCAGTGGAGAAGCAGAGACCCAGTACTTC. This translates into CAISGEAETQYF.

The rearrangement joins TRBV9 to TRBJ2-2; 10 nucleotides line up with TRBD1. The CDR3 loop spans 15 amino acids. V lost 3 bases, J lost 7 bases, and 6 bases stayed unmatched. Germline V gives CDR1 SGDLS, CDR2 YYNGEE. CDR3 amino acids: CASSGQGARVGELFF. DNA for the CDR3: TGTGCCAGCAGCGGACAGGGGGCTCGGGTCGGGGAGCTGTTTTTT.

The chain couples TRBV30 to TRBJ2-4, with 7 positions matching TRBD1. The germline gives CDR1 GTSNPN, CDR2 SVGIG (reference sequence). The ends lost 0 bases at V and 3 bases at J; junction bases unmatched: 8. The length of the CDR3 is 16 residues. In DNA form, the CDR3 reads TGTGCCTGGAGTGTTGGTGGGGCAGGGGGCAAAAACATTCAGTACTTC. It codes for CAWSVGGAGGKNIQYF.

The chain is built from TRBV7-9 and TRBJ1-1; possibly TRBD1 for D (5 bases). V lost 0 bases to trimming and J lost 11 bases, with 19 bases between them. CDR3 length: 15 amino acids. Germline lookup yields CDR1 SEHNR and CDR2 FQNEAQ (reference sequence). As DNA, the CDR3 is TGTGCCAGCAGCTTAGCGCTGGGACTCACGACCGAGGCTTTCTTT. It yields the protein CASSLALGLTTEAFF.

J is TRBJ2-2 and V is TRBV9; 7 positions agree with TRBD1. This CDR3 has 13 residues. The V gene end was trimmed by 4 bases and the J gene end by 6 bases; junction bases not matched to a gene: 3. The germline V gene has CDR1 SGDLS and CDR2 YYNGEE. This CDR3 is CASSQQGSGELFF. CDR3 nucleotide sequence: TGTGCCAGCAGCCAACAGGGGTCCGGGGAGCTGTTTTTT.

Concerning this clone: At one boundary the junction diverges from the germline segment, which might be a read error. The chain employs TRBV19 and TRBJ1-1; D is possibly TRBD1 (5 bases). The CDR3 has 15 residues. Germline V CDR1 and CDR2: LNHDA, SQIVND (reference sequence). CDR3 amino acids: CTSSPLAGPNTEAFF. The CDR3 DNA reads TGTACCAGTAGTCCCCTGGCAGGGCCGAACACTGAAGCTTTCTTT.

The CDR3 DNA sequence: TGTGCCAGCAGCTTAGGGTTGACAGGGGGAGGTTACGAGCAGTACTTC. This codes for CASSLGLTGGGYEQYF. The V and J genes are TRBV7-8 and TRBJ2-7, with 9 nucleotides matching TRBD1. V trimming: 1 base; J trimming: 4 bases; junction bases outside the gene matches: 8. This CDR3 comprises 16 residues. Germline assignment: CDR1 SGHVS and CDR2 FQNEAQ.

This clone showed up just once. The junction and the germline gene differ at one end; a read error may be behind it. The J gene is TRBJ1-1, the V gene TRBV5-6; 7 nucleotides match TRBD1. Germline V gene lookup returns CDR1 SGHDT and CDR2 YYEEEE. This CDR3 spans 13 amino acids. In DNA form, the CDR3 reads TGTGCCAGCAGCTTCACTTTGACAGGGCCTTACAACTTT. Amino acid sequence: CASSFTLTGPYNF.

The chain carries TRBV6-5 and TRBJ2-5; the match to TRBD2 covers 7 bases. J was trimmed by 0 bases and V by 2 bases; bases with no gene match: 3. Germline CDR1 reads MNHEY; CDR2 reads SVGAGI. The CDR3 sequence is 15 residues long. This CDR3 reads CASSYGTTYQETQYF. CDR3 nucleotide sequence: TGTGCCAGCAGTTACGGGACTACGTACCAAGAGACCCAGTACTTC.

The chain joins TRBV6-6 to TRBJ2-7, with 8 bases identical to TRBD2. Germline V gene lookup returns CDR1 MNHNY and CDR2 SVGAGI (reference sequence). Losses at the gene ends were 7 bases for V and 1 base for J; bases not matched to a gene: 9. The CDR3 consists of 15 residues. In DNA form, the CDR3 reads TGTGCCAGCACCCTCGGGGGGGGGCCTTCCTACGAGCAGTACTTC. The encoded protein is CASTLGGGPSYEQYF.

The V gene is TRBV19, the J gene TRBJ1-1; tentative D call: TRBD1 (6 bases). V was clipped by 6 bases and J by 2 bases, with 13 bases between them. Germline V CDR1 and CDR2: LNHDA, SQIVND (reference sequence). The CDR3 covers 14 residues. The CDR3 is CASRHGTLNTEAFF. The CDR3 bases are TGTGCCAGTAGACACGGGACACTTAACACTGAAGCTTTCTTT.

In its sample, this clone was seen once. In nucleotides, the CDR3 is TGTGCCAGCAGCGTTACTAGCGGGAGCACGTACGAGCAGTACTTC. It codes for CASSVTSGSTYEQYF. The V call is TRBV7-2, the J call TRBJ2-7; 11 bases align to TRBD2. Germline CDR1 reads SGHTA; CDR2 reads FQGNSA. V shed 5 bases, J shed 4 bases, and the junction held 7 bases outside the gene matches. There are 15 residues in the CDR3.

This clone has just a few counts. This chain connects TRBV7-2 to TRBJ1-3; D possibly corresponds to TRBD1 (5 bases). The CDR3 is 15 amino acids. Trimming pared 9 bases from V and 3 bases from J, leaving 18 bases between. Germline V gene lookup returns CDR1 SGHTA and CDR2 FQGNSA. In nucleotides, the CDR3 is TGTGCCAGTTCGGGACTTCGAGGGTTTGGAAACACCATATATTTT. Its translation is CASSGLRGFGNTIYF.

J is TRBJ2-7 and V is TRBV25-1; 7 bases are shared with TRBD2. Trimming cost V 2 bases and J 3 bases; bases outside gene matches: 4. The CDR3 has 14 amino acids. Germline-derived CDR1 and CDR2 are MGHDK and SYGVNS. CDR3 coding DNA: TGTGCCAGCAGTGAAGGTGGGAGGGGCTACGAGCAGTACTTC. Its translation: CASSEGGRGYEQYF.

V gene TRBV11-2 combines with J gene TRBJ1-2; TRBD1 is a possible D gene (6 bases). The CDR3 sequence is 13 residues long. Trimming took off 3 bases at V and 4 bases at J, with 9 bases between the two ends. The germline V gene has CDR1 SGHAT and CDR2 FQNNGV. CDR3 protein: CASSFGGGYGYTF. CDR3 DNA: TGTGCCAGCAGCTTTGGGGGCGGCTATGGCTACACCTTC.

The V call is TRBV5-8, the J call TRBJ1-1; weak D call: TRBD1 (6 bases). From germline, CDR1 is SGHTS and CDR2 YDEGEE. The ends were cut back, 0 bases at V and 6 bases at J, with 12 bases in the middle. The CDR3 is 14 residues long. The CDR3 bases are TGTGCCAGCAGCTTGGAAGGGGGTGTGGCTGAAGCTTTCTTT. Translating it yields CASSLEGGVAEAFF.

This clone was counted a few times. Other DNA sequences in this sample translate to the same CDR3. The rearrangement joins TRBV25-1 to TRBJ2-7, with D perhaps TRBD1 (5 bases). Germline CDR1 is MGHDK and CDR2 is SYGVNS. The CDR3 length is 13 residues. Trimming pared 6 bases from V and 2 bases from J, leaving 11 bases between. CDR3 residues: CASRIDSAYEQYF. The CDR3 DNA reads TGTGCCAGCAGAATAGACAGCGCCTACGAGCAGTACTTC.

The chain carries TRBV14 and TRBJ2-2, with D perhaps matching TRBD2 (5 bases). V lost 0 bases, J lost 3 bases, and 8 bases lay in between. Looked up from germline, CDR1 is SGHDN and CDR2 is FVKESK. The CDR3 sequence is 15 residues long. The CDR3 DNA is TGTGCCAGCAGCCAAGACGGGGTCTACACCGGGGAGCTGTTTTTT. It encodes CASSQDGVYTGELFF.

This clone was picked up one time. The chain joins TRBV11-1 to TRBJ1-1; D is possibly TRBD1 (6 bases). The V gene's germline CDR1 is SGHAT and CDR2 FQDESV (reference sequence). This CDR3 has 14 amino acids. Trimming pared 8 bases from V and 3 bases from J, leaving 16 bases between. CDR3 amino acids: CASQGQNGDTEAFF. For the CDR3, the DNA is TGTGCCAGCCAAGGACAGAATGGAGACACTGAAGCTTTCTTT.